These T cell receptor beta chains were read from a single sample in a study of blood T cell repertoires in COVID-19. Here immunoSEQ multiplex PCR was the method, and the copy in TCRdb shows in-frame clones only, minus some. In the table there are 200,000 to 250,000 clones, around 90% of which are singletons. The sequenced sample consisted of PBMCs or T cells enriched from blood (not recorded which). The receptors were sampled from a man aged 25 to 40 who had been exposed to COVID-19. Both conserved end residues are part of each CDR3. A D gene is named only where the DNA matches it firmly.

TRBJ2-7 - TRBV4-1 CASSHQSRGDYEQYF
TRBJ2-5 - TRBV7-2 CASSSLVNRQTQETQYF
TRBJ1-4 - TRBV5-5 CASSLVGRDEKLFF
TRBJ1-1 - TRBV9 CASSVAGPIDEAFF
TRBJ1-4 - TRBV3-1/TRBV3-2 CASSQDRRGRLFF
TRBJ2-7 TRBD1 TRBV2 CASNRDRASYEQYF
TRBJ1-4 - TRBV5-1 CASSLNSPNEKLFF
TRBJ2-2 - TRBV5-1 CASCPRTVNTGELFF
TRBJ1-6 TRBD1 TRBV6-2/TRBV6-3 CASSYGVGSGTGYSPLHF
TRBJ2-5 - TRBV28 CASSRTRAQYF
TRBJ1-1 TRBD1 TRBV19 CASTHGTENTEAFF
TRBJ2-1 - TRBV5-1 CASSLEVSPAEQFF
TRBJ2-6 - TRBV6-1 CASSERGTGANVLTF
TRBJ2-7 - TRBV9 CASSVAGEVNEQYF
TRBJ2-1 TRBD2 TRBV5-1 CASSLGWGGGIYNEQFF
TRBJ2-5 - TRBV3-1/TRBV3-2 CASSPRAPETQYF
TRBJ1-2 TRBD1 TRBV19 CASSTDRGSNGYTF
TRBJ2-3 TRBD2 TRBV10-3 CAISGPTSGDTQYF
TRBJ1-1 TRBD1 TRBV14 CASSQGGDRADTEAFF
TRBJ2-1 - TRBV19 CASSVPTRGKPHNEQFF
TRBJ2-1 TRBD2 TRBV13 CASNGGSYNEQFF
TRBJ1-2 - TRBV25-1 CASSVGDIRIPYYGYTF